Listed here are 22 T cell receptor beta chains from one sample, sequenced in a study of blood T cell repertoires in COVID-19. The table came from immunoSEQ multiplex PCR; TCRdb's copy has only in-frame clones and leaves some out. The data contain 90,000 to 150,000 clones, about 74% of them singletons. Source material: peripheral blood. The receptors stem from a man aged 65 to 85 with acute or convalescent COVID-19.

This clone was picked up a small number of times. The chain couples TRBV11-2 to TRBJ1-1; a weak D match, TRBD1 (5 bases). V dropped 1 base and J dropped 4 bases, with 13 bases sitting between them. Germline loops: CDR1 SGHAT, CDR2 FQNNGV. This CDR3 is 15 amino acids long. The CDR3: CASSLGQGEITEAFF. In DNA form, the CDR3 reads TGTGCCAGCAGCTTAGGGCAGGGTGAGATCACTGAAGCTTTCTTT. Supplemented by reference TRBV11-2 and TRBJ1-1, the full variable domain reads EAGVAQSPRYKIIEKRQSVAFWCNPISGHATLYWYQQILGQGPKLLIQFQNNGVVDDSQLPKDRFSAERLKGVDSTLKIQPAKLEDSAVYLCASSLGQGEITEAFFGQGTRLTVV.

The chain has TRBV19 and TRBJ1-1; TRBD1 matches at 8 bases. V shed 4 bases and J 0 bases; nucleotides not matched to a gene: 10. The CDR3 is 17 residues long. Germline CDR1 LNHDA, CDR2 SQIVND (reference sequence). CDR3 protein: CASSSYRGSDMNTEAFF. The DNA for the CDR3 is TGTGCCAGTAGTAGCTACAGGGGGTCGGACATGAACACTGAAGCTTTCTTT.

V and J are TRBV6-5 and TRBJ1-5; D unresolved. The CDR3 contains 14 residues. V lost 3 bases and J 7 bases, leaving 13 bases between the germline ends. Germline V gene lookup returns CDR1 MNHEY and CDR2 SVGAGI. Here the CDR3 DNA reads TGTGCCAGCAGTTATGACGGGGTTGGGCAGCCCCAGCATTTT. Protein sequence: CASSYDGVGQPQHF.

V gene TRBV27 combines with J gene TRBJ1-5; tentative D call: TRBD1 (6 bases). Trimming stripped 8 bases from V and 6 bases from J, with 17 bases between. The CDR3 sequence is 14 residues long. CDR1 MNHEY and CDR2 SMNVEV come from the germline V gene (reference sequence). As DNA, the CDR3 is TGTGCCAGCTGTTCCAGGGGACCGGTTCAGCCCCAGCATTTT. Translating it yields CASCSRGPVQPQHF.

The V gene is TRBV2, the J gene TRBJ1-2, with D unresolved. The CDR3 length is 15 residues. V gave up 4 bases and J gave up 2 bases, with 14 bases separating them. CDR1 is SNHLY, CDR2 FYNNEI, per germline. The CDR3 nucleotides read TGTGCCAGCAGTGTTACGAGGGCAGTGAACTATGGCTACACCTTC. Its protein product is CASSVTRAVNYGYTF.

This clone appeared once. The chain employs TRBV5-4 and TRBJ2-5; no reliable D call. V was clipped by 0 bases and J by 4 bases, with 4 bases between them. This CDR3 is 12 amino acids long. Looked up from germline, CDR1 is SGHNT and CDR2 is YYREEE (reference sequence). For the CDR3, the DNA is TGTGCCAGCAGCTTGGCGGGAGAGACCCAGTACTTC. Encoded protein: CASSLAGETQYF.

The chain uses TRBV29-1 and TRBJ2-2, with TRBD2 identical over 9 bases. The CDR3 totals 14 residues. The germline V gene has CDR1 SQVTM and CDR2 ANQGSEA. Losses at the gene ends were 6 bases for V and 4 bases for J; bases not matched to a gene: 6. The CDR3 loop is CSVAGGPVTGELFF. The CDR3 DNA sequence: TGCAGCGTCGCGGGAGGGCCGGTCACCGGGGAGCTGTTTTTT.

The J gene is TRBJ2-5, the V gene TRBV10-3; TRBD2 aligns across 8 bases. The trim removed 4 bases at V and 2 bases at J, leaving 9 bases unmatched. The CDR3 loop spans 16 amino acids. Per the germline V gene, CDR1 is ENHRY and CDR2 is SYGVKD. The CDR3 reads CAISALGGGNQETQYF. Written as DNA, the CDR3 is TGTGCCATCAGTGCCCTCGGGGGGGGAAATCAAGAGACCCAGTACTTC.

J is TRBJ2-1 and V is TRBV10-3; the D gene is possibly TRBD2 (6 bases). CDR3 size: 15 residues. Deletions cut 2 bases from V and 2 bases from J, with 10 bases between. The germline CDR1 and CDR2 sequences are ENHRY and SYGVKD. The CDR3 reads CAISEPEGTYNEQFF. Here the CDR3 DNA reads TGTGCCATCAGTGAGCCGGAGGGGACCTACAATGAGCAGTTCTTC.

The CDR3 region is CASSEATRSQNTQYF. The CDR3 bases are TGTGCCAGCAGTGAAGCGACGAGGTCCCAGAATACGCAGTATTTT. V is TRBV2 and J is TRBJ2-3; no clear D. The CDR3 contains 15 residues. Trimming took 0 bases from V and 7 from J, leaving 14 bases between them. The V gene's germline CDR1 is SNHLY and CDR2 FYNNEI.

The V and J genes are TRBV10-2 and TRBJ2-7; 11 bases map to TRBD2. V trimming: 4 bases; J trimming: 6 bases; junction bases outside the gene matches: 8. The CDR3 totals 15 residues. Germline V CDR1 and CDR2: WSHSY, SAAADI. This CDR3 is CASSGLAGGSSEQYF. In DNA form, the CDR3 reads TGCGCCAGCAGTGGGCTAGCGGGAGGCTCCAGCGAGCAGTACTTC.

The rearrangement links TRBV6-2 or TRBV6-3 to TRBJ2-3, with 16 bases fitting TRBD2. The CDR3 covers 17 residues. Germline V gene data show CDR1 as MNHEY and CDR2 as SVGEGT. With V trimmed by 5 bases and J by 5 bases, 7 bases remained unmatched. CDR3 protein: CASSLPGLAGGKDTQYF. The CDR3, as DNA: TGTGCCAGCAGTCTTCCGGGACTAGCGGGAGGGAAAGATACGCAGTATTTT.

This clone was observed a few times. J is TRBJ1-5 and V is TRBV10-3; 10 bases map to TRBD1. The V gene's germline CDR1 is ENHRY and CDR2 SYGVKD. The CDR3 has 14 residues. The J segment lost 7 bases and the V segment lost 10 bases, leaving 10 bases of the junction unmatched. The CDR3 coding sequence is TGTGCCACCGAAGGGACAGGGGTATCGCAGCCCCAGCATTTT. Residues: CATEGTGVSQPQHF.

V and J are TRBV6-5 and TRBJ1-1; D may be TRBD1 (5 bases). The CDR3 sequence is 15 residues long. V was cut by 2 bases and J by 0 bases, with 10 bases left in between. Germline V gene data show CDR1 as MNHEY and CDR2 as SVGAGI. In DNA, the CDR3 is TGTGCCAGCAGTTACGCTCCGGGGGTGAACACTGAAGCTTTCTTT. Its translation is CASSYAPGVNTEAFF.

On this clone: The germline gene is not matched at one end of the junction; a read error may be the cause. The chain employs TRBV6-5 and TRBJ2-2; the D gene is possibly TRBD2 (5 bases). The CDR3 contains 13 residues. The germline V gene has CDR1 MNHEY and CDR2 SVGAGI. The CDR3 spells CASRYGETGELFF. CDR3 sequence (DNA): TGTGCCAGCCGTTACGGGGAGACCGGGGAGCTGTTTTTT.

The gene calls are TRBV19 and TRBJ2-5, with 14 bases aligning to TRBD2. V dropped 7 bases and J dropped 4; count of bases not matched to a gene: 2. The germline gives CDR1 LNHDA, CDR2 SQIVND (reference sequence). The CDR3 covers 14 residues. The CDR3 nucleotides read TGTGCCAGTAAGACTAGCGGGAGGGCAGAGACCCAGTACTTC. It specifies CASKTSGRAETQYF.

The V and J genes are TRBV29-1 and TRBJ1-1; D uncertain. Germline CDR1 reads SQVTM; CDR2 reads ANQGSEA. The ends were cut back, 2 bases at V and 0 bases at J, with 7 bases in the middle. This CDR3 has 13 residues. The CDR3 spells CSVETIMNTEAFF. The CDR3 coding sequence is TGCAGCGTTGAAACAATTATGAACACTGAAGCTTTCTTT.

The genes are TRBV5-8 and TRBJ1-5; D is perhaps TRBD1 (5 bases). The CDR3 loop spans 15 amino acids. The V gene lost 4 bases and the J gene lost 0 bases, with 11 bases spanning the gap. Germline lookup yields CDR1 SGHTS and CDR2 YDEGEE. The CDR3 region is CASSRQSNSNQPQHF. The CDR3, as DNA: TGTGCCAGCAGCAGACAGTCTAATAGCAATCAGCCCCAGCATTTT.

The gene calls are TRBV30 and TRBJ1-1; no clear D. Germline loops: CDR1 GTSNPN, CDR2 SVGIG (reference sequence). V was pared by 2 bases and J by 8 bases, with 9 bases between. The CDR3 has 11 amino acids. This chain's CDR3 is CAWSQADEAFF. CDR3 coding DNA: TGTGCCTGGAGTCAGGCAGACGAAGCTTTCTTT.

The chain combines TRBV27 with TRBJ2-2, with no clear D. Germline V gives CDR1 MNHEY, CDR2 SMNVEV (reference sequence). The CDR3 consists of 13 residues. V lost 5 bases and J 0 bases, leaving 4 bases between the germline ends. In DNA, the CDR3 is TGTGCCAGCAGTCTCCCGAACACCGGGGAGCTGTTTTTT. Residues: CASSLPNTGELFF.

The V call is TRBV15, the J call TRBJ2-7; TRBD1 aligns across 11 bases. After removal of 0 bases from V and 2 bases from J, the junction contained 9 bases not matched to a gene. Germline CDR1 and CDR2: LNHNV and YYDKDF (reference sequence). CDR3 length: 18 residues. The CDR3 spells CATSRDPRTGGLTYEQYF. The CDR3 DNA follows: TGTGCCACCAGCAGAGACCCACGGACAGGGGGCTTGACCTACGAGCAGTACTTC. The complete variable domain, with remaining parts taken from reference TRBV15 and TRBJ2-7, reads DAMVIQNPRYQVTQFGKPVTLSCSQTLNHNVMYWYQQKSSQAPKLLFHYYDKDFNNEADTPDNFQSRRPNTSFCFLDIRSPGLGDTAMYLCATSRDPRTGGLTYEQYFGPGTRLTVT.

V and J are TRBV6-5 and TRBJ1-5, with 9 nucleotides matching TRBD1. Germline V gene data show CDR1 as MNHEY and CDR2 as SVGAGI. Losses at the gene ends were 5 bases for V and 9 bases for J; bases not matched to a gene: 8. The CDR3 is made up of 14 amino acids. For the CDR3, the DNA is TGTGCCAGCAGTCTACAGGGGGCTACAGGGCCCCAGCATTTT. As protein: CASSLQGATGPQHF.